A single sample gave rise to the 9 T cell receptor beta chains below, sequenced in a study of T cell responses to AZD1222 COVID-19 vaccine (dated by TCRdb to 2020 to 2022). Libraries were constructed by the immunoSEQ multiplex PCR assay. Sourced from immuneACCESS, this table was stored by TCRdb with only in-frame sequences that have V and J called. A share of the clones is absent; for the studies checked, an unresolved V gene accounts for under half, and the remainder has no known explanation. A total of over 85,000 clones appear in this sample, about 88% of them only once. Of the sample, over 1.5% falls within the top ten clones. The intended sense of this specimen's time point label: baseline before first vaccination. The input for sequencing was peripheral blood, taken on day 0 of AZD1222 vaccination. The receptors here all came from an adult in good health.

The J gene is TRBJ2-6, the V gene TRBV7-8; D gene unclear. The germline V gene encodes CDR1 SGHVS and CDR2 FQNEAQ. This CDR3 is built from 15 residues. Trimming shortened V by 2 bases and J by 0 bases, and 5 bases separated the two germline ends. The CDR3 protein is CASSLIASGANVLTF. The CDR3 DNA follows: TGTGCCAGCAGCTTAATCGCCTCTGGGGCCAACGTCCTGACTTTC.

V gene TRBV5-6 combines with J gene TRBJ1-1, with 8 positions matching TRBD1. V lost 2 bases, J lost 6 bases, and 3 bases stayed unmatched. The CDR3 contains 13 residues. Germline CDR1 is SGHDT and CDR2 is YYEEEE. The CDR3 here is CASSFDRGAEAFF. The CDR3 bases are TGTGCCAGCAGCTTCGACAGGGGCGCTGAAGCTTTCTTT.

The CDR3 DNA reads TGTGCCAGCAGCCTGATGACAGGGGTTACTGAAGCTTTCTTT. It codes for CASSLMTGVTEAFF. The chain has TRBV11-2 and TRBJ1-1; 8 bases agree with TRBD1. The CDR3 is made up of 14 amino acids. Per the germline V gene, CDR1 is SGHAT and CDR2 is FQNNGV. Unmatched junction bases numbered 7, after V lost 5 bases and J lost 5 bases.

This clone was recorded only once. The chain combines TRBV5-1 with TRBJ1-3; no clear D. The CDR3 loop spans 14 amino acids. V was trimmed by 4 bases and J by 0 bases, leaving 8 bases between them. Germline CDR1 is SGHRS and CDR2 is YFSETQ. The CDR3 sequence is CASSGPSSGNTIYF. In DNA form, the CDR3 reads TGCGCCAGCAGCGGGCCCAGCTCTGGAAACACCATATATTTT.

The chain joins TRBV10-3 to TRBJ1-2; TRBD1 aligns across 7 bases. This CDR3 spans 13 amino acids. The ends lost 3 bases at V and 8 bases at J; junction bases unmatched: 6. Germline CDR1 is ENHRY and CDR2 is SYGVKD. The CDR3, as DNA: TGTGCCATCAGTGACCGGGACAGCCAGGGCTACACCTTC. Its translation: CAISDRDSQGYTF.

The rearrangement uses TRBV7-6 and TRBJ2-1; D call uncertain. This CDR3 has 14 residues. Germline lookup yields CDR1 SGHVS and CDR2 FNYEAQ. V gave up 5 bases and J gave up 10 bases, with 18 bases separating them. CDR3 loop: CASSPPRFRAEQFF. CDR3 coding DNA: TGTGCCAGCAGCCCTCCCCGCTTTAGAGCCGAGCAGTTCTTC. The complete variable domain, with remaining parts taken from reference TRBV7-6 and TRBJ2-1, reads GAGVSQSPRYKVTKRGQDVALRCDPISGHVSLYWYRQALGQGPEFLTYFNYEAQQDKSGLPNDRFSAERPEGSISTLTIQRTEQRDSAMYRCASSPPRFRAEQFFGPGTRLTVL.

J is TRBJ1-5 and V is TRBV6-5, with a weak D call TRBD1 (6 bases). The length of the CDR3 is 15 residues. V lost 7 bases to trimming and J lost 6 bases, with 19 bases between them. The germline V gene has CDR1 MNHEY and CDR2 SVGAGI. Here the CDR3 DNA reads TGTGCCAGCACAATGGACAGCGGGAGGGTTCAGCCCCAGCATTTT. Amino acids: CASTMDSGRVQPQHF.

The chain recombines TRBV7-9 with TRBJ2-5; the match to TRBD2 covers 7 bases. Trimming took 4 bases from V and 3 from J; bases not matched to a gene: 5. The CDR3 spans 14 residues. Germline V lookup: CDR1 SEHNR, CDR2 FQNEAQ (reference sequence). The CDR3 nucleotides read TGTGCCAGCAGCTCTCAGACTAGCAAAGAGACCCAGTACTTC. It encodes CASSSQTSKETQYF.

The V gene is TRBV4-1, the J gene TRBJ2-7, with D uncertain. Germline-derived CDR1 and CDR2 are MGHRA and YSYEKL. The CDR3 has 13 amino acids. V lost 1 base and J 2 bases, leaving 6 bases between the germline ends. The CDR3 spells CASSQVGAYEQYF. CDR3 bases: TGCGCCAGCAGCCAAGTTGGGGCCTACGAGCAGTACTTC.